This TCR beta chain was retrieved from a study of beta chain features in type 1 diabetes. Whole-study context: Healthy donors, compared against patients, showed similar age, gender and cell yields. The study examined around 98,000,000 sorted cells across all samples.

Study observations and caveats: Naive, central memory and regulatory TCRB repertoires appeared more similar among patients than healthy donors.

Sorting based on CD45RO/CCR7/CD25/CD127/CD95/CD27 separated CD4+ naive, central memory, regulatory and stem cell-like memory cells. As every portion of the isolated RNA was reverse transcribed, the sequencing read expressed TCRB transcripts. The repertoire was sequenced with immunoSEQ multiplex PCR; TCRdb's copy has only in-frame clones and lacks some. The table records 850,000 to 900,000 clones, roughly a sixth of them present only once. Remarks on this clone: Antigen unknown.

V gave up 3 bases and J gave up 6 bases, with 20 bases separating them. Germline V gene sequence: CDR1 SGHAT, CDR2 FQNNGV. CDR3 size: 17 residues. This clonotype was obtained from a woman under 30 in good health. This chain connects TRBV11-2 to TRBJ2-2; D uncertain. Specimen: naive CD4+ T cells from blood. The CDR3: CASSLGSGYRLSGELFF. The CDR3 DNA is TGTGCCAGCAGCTTGGGCTCCGGCTATCGTCTTTCCGGGGAGCTGTTTTTT.